The 28 T cell receptor beta chains reported below all come from one sample, sequenced in a study of blood T cells in healthy people across ages. Next came a second PCR, run for about 7 to 12 cycles, which used a sample-barcoded 5' primer along with a J-beta primer mix. A single record per CDR3 protein comes from TCRdb applying MiXCR to the 5' RACE reads. This table holds 1.5 million to 2 million distinct CDR3 sequences, roughly 27% found once. Sample: blood. These receptor sequences come from a woman aged 25 to 39 in good health.

This clonotype was observed once. The J gene is TRBJ2-1, the V gene TRBV30; D is unresolved. Trimming took 0 bases from V and 9 from J, leaving 15 bases between them. The CDR3 spans 14 residues. Germline CDR1 reads GTSNPN; CDR2 reads SVGIG (reference sequence). DNA for the CDR3: TGTGCCTGGAGTGTACGTCTAGATAAGGGTGAGCAGTTCTTC. This translates into CAWSVRLDKGEQFF.

The chain uses TRBV19 and TRBJ2-2; D unclear. CDR1 LNHDA and CDR2 SQIVND come from the germline V gene (reference sequence). V was clipped by 10 bases and J by 5 bases, with 23 bases between them. The CDR3 is 16 amino acids. Here the CDR3 reads CATNGFGRPNTGELFF. CDR3 sequence (DNA): TGTGCCACTAATGGGTTTGGCAGGCCTAATACCGGGGAGCTGTTTTTT.

This rearrangement joins TRBV7-2 to TRBJ2-3; 10 bases map to TRBD2. The CDR3 covers 16 residues. The V gene's germline CDR1 is SGHTA and CDR2 FQGNSA. V shed 5 bases and J 7 bases; nucleotides not matched to a gene: 12. The CDR3 nucleotides are TGTGCCAGCAGCCACCAAGCGGGGGGGCCGAGGAATACGCAGTATTTT. Protein sequence: CASSHQAGGPRNTQYF.

This clonotype was seen ten or more times. The rearrangement uses TRBV24-1 and TRBJ2-7; D may match TRBD1 or TRBD2 (7 bases each). Trimming removed 6 bases at V and 2 bases at J, with 22 bases between. The CDR3 contains 17 residues. The germline gives CDR1 KGHDR, CDR2 SFDVKD. DNA for the CDR3: TGTGCCACCAGTCCCGGGGGAGGGACAGCCTTAACCTACGAGCAGTACTTC. This encodes CATSPGGGTALTYEQYF.

This clonotype was observed a handful of times. The chain joins TRBV2 to TRBJ2-1; D unclear. From germline, CDR1 is SNHLY and CDR2 FYNNEI. With 6 bases removed from V and 12 bases from J, the gap between germline ends came to 12 bases. The CDR3 spans 11 residues. In DNA, the CDR3 is TGTGCCAGCAGCCCAGACCCTCTGCAGTTCTTC. Its protein is CASSPDPLQFF.

As regards this clonotype: One end of the junction does not line up with germline, which may come from a read error. The rearrangement uses TRBV12-3 or TRBV12-4 and TRBJ2-5; D is unresolved. This CDR3 is built from 12 residues. CDR3 loop: CASSTTQEAQYF. CDR3 bases: TGTGCCAGCAGCACTACCCAAGAGGCCCAGTACTTC.

This clonotype was seen a few times. The chain couples TRBV14 to TRBJ2-1, with D possibly being TRBD2 (7 bases). This CDR3 spans 17 amino acids. V dropped 4 bases and J dropped 7 bases, with 23 bases sitting between them. Germline V gene data show CDR1 as SGHDN and CDR2 as FVKESK. The CDR3: CASSPPLRRGPWNEQFF. The CDR3 bases are TGTGCCAGCAGCCCCCCCCTGCGGCGGGGGCCCTGGAATGAGCAGTTCTTC.

This clonotype was observed at least ten times. DNA of the CDR3: TGCAGCGTTGGCCCAACAGGGGGCGGGTACGAGCAGTACTTC. Protein product: CSVGPTGGGYEQYF. The chain joins TRBV29-1 to TRBJ2-7; 9 bases are a match to TRBD1. J was trimmed by 4 bases and V by 4 bases; bases with no gene match: 8. There are 14 residues in the CDR3. Germline V lookup: CDR1 SQVTM, CDR2 ANQGSEA.

A note on this clonotype: At one end, the junction sequence differs from germline, possibly due to a read error. This chain uses TRBV12-3 or TRBV12-4 with TRBJ1-3; no definite D call. This CDR3 contains 14 residues. The CDR3 region has the DNA TGCGCCAGCAGTCGACTGCTCTCTGGAAACACCATATATTTT. Protein sequence: CASSRLLSGNTIYF.

Written as DNA, the CDR3 is TGCAGTGCTAGAGGCGAGGAGCCCTACGAGCAGTACTTC. It specifies CSARGEEPYEQYF. The rearrangement links TRBV20-1 to TRBJ2-7; D uncertain. Per the germline V gene, CDR1 is DFQATT and CDR2 is SNEGSKA (reference sequence). The CDR3 runs 13 residues. Trimming removed 1 base from V and 2 bases from J, with 9 bases in between.

The chain carries TRBV20-1 and TRBJ2-3; TRBD2 aligns across 12 bases. V shed 0 bases, J shed 4 bases, and the junction held 8 bases outside the gene matches. The CDR3 extends over 17 amino acids. Germline lookup yields CDR1 DFQATT and CDR2 SNEGSKA (reference sequence). The CDR3 nucleotides read TGCAGTGCTAGAGATCGGCCTAGCGGGGGGGTGCCAGATACGCAGTATTTT. This gives the protein CSARDRPSGGVPDTQYF.

The chain links TRBV19 to TRBJ1-2; the D is unclear. The CDR3 is 14 residues long. V was trimmed by 3 bases and J by 6 bases, leaving 14 bases between them. Germline CDR1 is LNHDA and CDR2 is SQIVND (reference sequence). The CDR3 DNA reads TGTGCCAGTAGTATCGCCCGGGGTCGCGATGGCTACACCTTC. Translating it yields CASSIARGRDGYTF.

This clonotype was seen ten or more times. This rearrangement joins TRBV6-5 to TRBJ2-1, with D unclear. V shed 5 bases and J shed 0 bases, with 5 bases lying between them. CDR1 is MNHEY, CDR2 SVGAGI, per germline. This CDR3 spans 13 amino acids. CDR3 sequence reads: CASSRPSYNEQFF. The CDR3 DNA reads as TGTGCCAGCAGTCGACCCTCCTACAATGAGCAGTTCTTC.

This clonotype was detected only a few times. The chain joins TRBV7-2 to TRBJ2-3, with a weak D call TRBD2 (6 bases). The V gene lost 5 bases and the J gene lost 7 bases, with 16 bases spanning the gap. CDR1 is SGHTA, CDR2 FQGNSA, per germline. This CDR3 is 14 amino acids long. The CDR3 DNA reads as TGTGCCAGCAGCACCGGGCGGCTAGCGAATACGCAGTATTTT. Translating gives CASSTGRLANTQYF.

Many counts were recorded for this clonotype. The chain has TRBV20-1 and TRBJ2-1; 8 bases are shared with TRBD1. This CDR3 spans 12 amino acids. CDR1 and CDR2 from the germline V gene are DFQATT and SNEGSKA (reference sequence). After removal of 5 bases from V and 8 bases from J, the junction contained 5 bases not matched to a gene. The CDR3 DNA follows: TGCAGTGCTGGACAGGGAGGACATGAGCAGTTCTTC. It translates to CSAGQGGHEQFF.

The sample holds a few counts of this clonotype. CDR3 residues: CSAQTQDEAFF. DNA for the CDR3: TGCAGTGCTCAGACACAAGATGAAGCTTTCTTT. V is TRBV20-1 and J is TRBJ1-1; D gene uncertain. The CDR3 spans 11 residues. Germline CDR1 and CDR2: DFQATT and SNEGSKA (reference sequence). Trimming took off 5 bases at V and 7 bases at J, with 11 bases between the two ends.

At least ten counts were recorded for this clonotype. The rearrangement joins TRBV7-9 to TRBJ2-7, with D maybe TRBD1 (6 bases). Between the trimmed V and J ends, which lost 6 bases and 0 bases, there was a span of 18 bases. Germline-derived CDR1 and CDR2 are SEHNR and FQNEAQ (reference sequence). The CDR3 consists of 16 residues. The CDR3 DNA is TGTGCCAGCAGTCACGACTTTGAAGGGGGCTCCTACGAGCAGTACTTC. The encoded protein is CASSHDFEGGSYEQYF.

Only a few counts were recorded for this clonotype. A much larger clonotype is one base distant, so this may be a read error. V and J are TRBV20-1 and TRBJ1-2; 8 bases are a match to TRBD1. After removal of 0 bases from V and 8 bases from J, the junction contained 8 bases not matched to a gene. The CDR3 contains 14 residues. Germline V lookup: CDR1 DFQATT, CDR2 SNEGSKA (reference sequence). CDR3 in DNA: TGCAGTGCTAGAGAGGGGCAGGGGGCGCGGGGCTACACCTTC. This codes for CSAREGQGARGYTF.

This clonotype was counted only a few times. The rearrangement uses TRBV15 and TRBJ1-2, with D possibly matching TRBD1 (6 bases). The CDR3 extends over 15 amino acids. In germline, CDR1 is LNHNV, CDR2 YYDKDF (reference sequence). The V end was cut by 8 bases, the J end by 0 bases, with 16 bases between. CDR3 protein: CATSSGAKANYGYTF. CDR3 DNA sequence: TGTGCCACCTCGTCAGGGGCCAAAGCTAACTATGGCTACACCTTC.

This clonotype has just a few counts. The V gene is TRBV27, the J gene TRBJ1-1, with no clear D. Trimming stripped 9 bases from V and 5 bases from J, with 7 bases between. Germline assignment: CDR1 MNHEY and CDR2 SMNVEV (reference sequence). The CDR3 is 10 residues long. The CDR3: CASAGTEAFF. The CDR3 DNA follows: TGTGCCAGTGCCGGGACTGAAGCTTTCTTT.

A note on this clonotype: A read error may produce the germline difference seen at one junction end. The V call is TRBV7-2, the J call TRBJ2-3; D perhaps matches TRBD2 (5 bases). The CDR3 runs to 13 residues. Germline CDR1 SGHTA, CDR2 FQGNSA. The CDR3 region has the DNA TGTGCCAGCAGCTCGCGGACTGCAAATACGCAATATTTT. Translated: CASSSRTANTQYF.

The chain has TRBV28 and TRBJ2-5; 9 bases line up with TRBD1. J was trimmed by 5 bases and V by 7 bases; bases with no gene match: 20. Germline V gene lookup returns CDR1 MDHEN and CDR2 SYDVKM. The CDR3 length is 18 residues. The CDR3 coding sequence is TGTGCCAGCACTCCGCTTGGGGCGGGACAGGGTCTTCGGGAGACCCAGTACTTC. Its translation: CASTPLGAGQGLRETQYF.

CDR3 DNA: TGTGCCTGGAGTGTACGTTCAGGGGGTTACTCCTACGAGCAGTACTTC. Translated: CAWSVRSGGYSYEQYF. The chain links TRBV30 to TRBJ2-7; 7 bases map to TRBD1. The V gene end was trimmed by 0 bases and the J gene end by 0 bases; junction bases not matched to a gene: 8. The CDR3 consists of 16 residues. Germline V gene lookup returns CDR1 GTSNPN and CDR2 SVGIG (reference sequence).

This chain connects TRBV15 to TRBJ2-5, with TRBD2 identical over 11 bases. CDR1 is LNHNV and CDR2 is YYDKDF in the germline V gene (reference sequence). V dropped 1 base and J dropped 5; count of bases not matched to a gene: 12. The CDR3 totals 18 residues. The chain's CDR3 is CATSRVGVAGGVLETQYF. In DNA, the CDR3 is TGTGCCACCAGCAGAGTTGGGGTAGCGGGAGGGGTTTTGGAGACCCAGTACTTC.

This clonotype turned up a few times. The chain links TRBV20-1 to TRBJ2-3; D gene uncertain. The CDR3 has 14 residues. In germline, CDR1 is DFQATT, CDR2 SNEGSKA (reference sequence). V dropped 5 bases and J dropped 1 base, with 13 bases sitting between them. This CDR3 reads CSAPGMGGTDTQYF. CDR3 bases: TGCAGTGCTCCAGGCATGGGTGGCACAGATACGCAGTATTTT.

This clonotype was picked up many times. The chain joins TRBV5-1 to TRBJ1-1, with D tentatively TRBD1 (5 bases). This CDR3 has 13 residues. The ends were cut back, 4 bases at V and 0 bases at J, with 7 bases in the middle. Germline V gene lookup returns CDR1 SGHRS and CDR2 YFSETQ. The CDR3 is CASSGGMNTEAFF. CDR3 nucleotide sequence: TGCGCCAGCAGCGGGGGGATGAACACTGAAGCTTTCTTT.

This rearrangement joins TRBV29-1 to TRBJ2-1; D not certain. This CDR3 comprises 12 residues. Germline V CDR1 and CDR2: SQVTM, ANQGSEA. V dropped 8 bases and J dropped 7 bases, with 15 bases sitting between them. The CDR3 region has the DNA TGCAGCTCAGTTGGCCCTCTGAATGAGCAGTTCTTC. Translating it yields CSSVGPLNEQFF.

The chain is built from TRBV5-1 and TRBJ2-3; TRBD1 might be the D (7 bases). V was shortened by 4 bases and J by 4 bases, with 19 bases between the two germline ends. CDR3 length equals 16 residues. Germline CDR1 SGHRS, CDR2 YFSETQ. CDR3 sequence: CASSTQGGRRSDTQYF. CDR3 in DNA: TGCGCCAGCAGCACCCAGGGGGGCAGAAGATCAGATACGCAGTATTTT.